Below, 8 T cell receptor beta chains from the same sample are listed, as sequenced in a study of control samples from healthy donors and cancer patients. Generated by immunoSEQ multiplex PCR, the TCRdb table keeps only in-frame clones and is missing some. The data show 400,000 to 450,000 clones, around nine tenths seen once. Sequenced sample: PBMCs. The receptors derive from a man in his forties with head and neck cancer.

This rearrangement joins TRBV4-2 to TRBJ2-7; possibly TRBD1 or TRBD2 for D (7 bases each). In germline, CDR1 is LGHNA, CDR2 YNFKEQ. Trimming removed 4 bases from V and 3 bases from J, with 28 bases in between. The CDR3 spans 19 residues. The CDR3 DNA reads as TGTGCCAGCAGCCTCCGACTCCCAGGGGGGGGCCCGGATCTCTACGAGCAGTACTTC. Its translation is CASSLRLPGGGPDLYEQYF.

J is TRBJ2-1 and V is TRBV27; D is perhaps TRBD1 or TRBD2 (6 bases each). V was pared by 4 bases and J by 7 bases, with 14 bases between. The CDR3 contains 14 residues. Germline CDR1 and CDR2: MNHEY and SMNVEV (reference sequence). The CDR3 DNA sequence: TGTGCCAGCAGTTCACCGGGGGCGGGGAATGAGCAGTTCTTC. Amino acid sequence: CASSSPGAGNEQFF.

This CDR3 is CASRDGQGMRVGTEAFF. As DNA, the CDR3 is TGTGCCAGCAGGGACGGACAGGGGATGAGGGTAGGGACTGAAGCTTTCTTT. The J gene is TRBJ1-1, the V gene TRBV5-6; 9 bases agree with TRBD1. This CDR3 is built from 17 residues. V shed 5 bases, J shed 5 bases, and the junction held 16 bases outside the gene matches. Germline V gene data show CDR1 as SGHDT and CDR2 as YYEEEE.

CDR3 residues: CASSQTRRGPGNTIYF. The CDR3 nucleotides read TGCGCCAGCAGCCAAACCCGGCGGGGTCCTGGAAACACCATATATTTT. V gene TRBV4-3 combines with J gene TRBJ1-3; unclear D gene. This CDR3 contains 16 residues. Germline CDR1 LGHNA, CDR2 YSLEER. Trimming removed 2 bases from V and 2 bases from J, with 13 bases in between.

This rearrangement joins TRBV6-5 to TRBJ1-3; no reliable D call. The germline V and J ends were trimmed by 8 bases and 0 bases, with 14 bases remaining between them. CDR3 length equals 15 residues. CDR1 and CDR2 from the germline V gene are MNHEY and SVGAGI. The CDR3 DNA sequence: TGTGCCAGCTCCTCACGCACGAACTCTGGAAACACCATATATTTT. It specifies CASSSRTNSGNTIYF.

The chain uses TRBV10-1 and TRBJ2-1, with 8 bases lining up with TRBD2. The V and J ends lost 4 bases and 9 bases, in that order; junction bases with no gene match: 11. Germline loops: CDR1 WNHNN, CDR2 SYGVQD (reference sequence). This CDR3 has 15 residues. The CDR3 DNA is TGCGCCAGCAGTGGGGGGCTAGCGGGTGCCGGTGAGCAGTTCTTC. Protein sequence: CASSGGLAGAGEQFF.

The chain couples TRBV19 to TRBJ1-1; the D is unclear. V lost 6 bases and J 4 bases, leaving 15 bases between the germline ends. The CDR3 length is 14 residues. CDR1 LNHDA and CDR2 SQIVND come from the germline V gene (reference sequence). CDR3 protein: CASSQPPRFTEAFF. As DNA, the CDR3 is TGTGCCAGTAGCCAACCCCCGAGGTTCACTGAAGCTTTCTTT.

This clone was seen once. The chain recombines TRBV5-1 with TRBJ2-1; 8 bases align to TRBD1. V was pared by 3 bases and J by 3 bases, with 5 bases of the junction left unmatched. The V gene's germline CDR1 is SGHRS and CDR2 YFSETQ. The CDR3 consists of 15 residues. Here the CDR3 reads CASSSGQGNYNEQFF. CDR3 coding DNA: TGCGCCAGCAGCTCCGGACAGGGAAACTACAATGAGCAGTTCTTC.